This T cell receptor beta chain was profiled in a study of blood T cell repertoires in COVID-19. Background on the study: Whether acute or convalescent, the COVID-19 samples came from the United States, Italy and Spain.

Among Cohort 3 donors, those recovered had two negative PCRs, clearance, or symptom resolution. Original handling: Reference gene primer amplification gave estimated nucleated cell counts. TCRdb's table, derived via immunoSEQ multiplex PCR, lists solely in-frame clones and lacks some. D and trimming come from the DNA, and the V and J calls and clone size come from that table. The table lists about 210,000 clones, roughly 90% of them singletons. The CDR3 has 15 residues. Germline V CDR1 and CDR2: SEHNR, FQNEAQ (reference sequence). Trimming cost V 5 bases and J 4 bases, with 17 bases left between them.

V usage is TRBV7-9 and J usage is TRBJ1-2; D remains ambiguous. What was sequenced was PBMCs or T cells enriched from blood (not recorded which). This clonotype was sampled from a woman aged 18-29 years who had recovered from COVID-19. The CDR3 DNA follows: TGTGCCAGCAGCCATCCAACGTCGGGTAGCTATGGCTACACCTTC. Its protein product is CASSHPTSGSYGYTF.